These 11 T cell receptor beta chains came from one sample sequenced in a study of T-cell memory formation after mild COVID-19 (dated by TCRdb to the early 2020s). Library creation used 5' RACE. Sequenced using an Illumina NovaSeq 6000. TCRdb itself trimmed the public reads at Q25 with fastp, ran MiXCR and retained productive beta chains. CDR3 protein sequences are deduplicated, and each keeps its most common genes and DNA. Here the sample has over 350,000 distinct CDR3 sequences; approximately 24% occur a single time. The ten largest clones take up roughly 8.7% of the sample. Sequencing input: PBMCs or a T cell subset sorted from them (not recorded which). Source of these receptors: an adult woman who had mild COVID-19 (a few samples of this study predate the infection). The sample titles of this study are shuffled in the database, so cell type and time point are left out; the donor was told from shared clones.

This clonotype was detected only a few times. The J gene is TRBJ2-1, the V gene TRBV2; D gene ambiguous. Germline CDR1 SNHLY, CDR2 FYNNEI. The CDR3 extends over 11 amino acids. Trimming left V 6 bases short and J 9 bases short, with 9 bases between. In DNA form, the CDR3 reads TGTGCCAGCAGCCTTATTATTGAGCAGTTCTTC. Encoded protein: CASSLIIEQFF.

This clonotype was detected a few times. The chain recombines TRBV5-1 with TRBJ2-7, with a possible D match to TRBD2 (5 bases). Germline assignment: CDR1 SGHRS and CDR2 YFSETQ. Deletions cut 4 bases from V and 6 bases from J, with 17 bases between. The CDR3 covers 14 residues. The CDR3 region has the DNA TGCGCCAGCAGCAATGGTGGCGGAGGACTCGAGCAGTACTTC. It is translated as CASSNGGGGLEQYF.

The chain recombines TRBV7-8 with TRBJ2-1, with unresolved D. Germline CDR1 is SGHVS and CDR2 is FQNEAQ. Trimming stripped 5 bases from V and 10 bases from J, with 12 bases between. This CDR3 region has 12 residues. The CDR3 is CASSPLAQEQFF. Here the CDR3 DNA reads TGTGCCAGCAGCCCCCTCGCCCAAGAGCAGTTCTTC.

The chain combines TRBV4-1 with TRBJ1-2, with 9 bases fitting TRBD1. The CDR3 length is 15 residues. J was trimmed by 0 bases and V by 4 bases; bases with no gene match: 3. Germline CDR1 MGHRA, CDR2 YSYEKL. CDR3 sequence (DNA): TGCGCCAGCAGCCCTCGACAGGGGGCTAACTATGGCTACACCTTC. Its protein product is CASSPRQGANYGYTF.

The chain couples TRBV18 to TRBJ1-2; 7 bases align to TRBD1. Germline CDR1 KGHSH, CDR2 LQKENI. The trim removed 4 bases at V and 7 bases at J, leaving 9 bases unmatched. There are 14 residues in the CDR3. The CDR3 region is CASSLLDRAGGYTF. Written as DNA, the CDR3 is TGTGCCAGCTCACTGCTCGACAGGGCGGGTGGCTACACCTTC.

The J gene is TRBJ2-1, the V gene TRBV20-1; perhaps TRBD1 as D (6 bases). Trimming removed 6 bases from V and 3 bases from J, with 18 bases in between. This CDR3 region has 15 residues. Germline V lookup: CDR1 DFQATT, CDR2 SNEGSKA (reference sequence). CDR3 in DNA: TGCAGTGCACCGGACCCGAGGGGGATCTACAATGAGCAGTTCTTC. As protein: CSAPDPRGIYNEQFF.

The chain links TRBV6-4 to TRBJ2-1, with TRBD2 matching over 12 bases. The J segment lost 9 bases and the V segment lost 6 bases, leaving 9 bases of the junction unmatched. CDR1 and CDR2 from the germline V gene are MRHNA and SNTAGT. This CDR3 has 15 amino acids. This chain's CDR3 is CASRLSSGGAGEQFF. CDR3 nucleotide sequence: TGTGCCAGCAGGCTCTCTAGCGGGGGGGCCGGTGAGCAGTTCTTC.

This chain links TRBV20-1 with TRBJ2-1; 7 bases agree with TRBD2. Trimming took 2 bases from V and 7 from J; bases not matched to a gene: 8. The CDR3 sequence is 14 residues long. Germline V gives CDR1 DFQATT, CDR2 SNEGSKA (reference sequence). The CDR3 sequence is CSARTPTSPNEQFF. CDR3 nucleotide sequence: TGCAGTGCTAGAACCCCGACTAGCCCAAATGAGCAGTTCTTC.

In this sample, this clonotype turned up many times. This chain connects TRBV24-1 to TRBJ2-3; no clear D. Deletions cut 9 bases from V and 4 bases from J, with 16 bases between. The CDR3 extends over 14 amino acids. Germline CDR1 is KGHDR and CDR2 is SFDVKD. This CDR3 reads CATRSRAASDTQYF. CDR3 sequence (DNA): TGTGCCACCCGGTCTAGGGCAGCCTCAGATACGCAGTATTTT.

The rearrangement joins TRBV9 to TRBJ2-3; tentative D call: TRBD2 (5 bases). The CDR3 consists of 14 residues. Germline assignment: CDR1 SGDLS and CDR2 YYNGEE. Trimming left V 6 bases short and J 0 bases short, with 11 bases between. CDR3 nucleotide sequence: TGTGCCAGCAACCCCGGGGAGAGCACAGATACGCAGTATTTT. It specifies CASNPGESTDTQYF.

In DNA form, the CDR3 reads TGTGCCAGCAGAAACTCCGGGGCGGGACAGGGTTACATTCAGTACTTC. Amino acid sequence: CASRNSGAGQGYIQYF. This chain joins TRBV28 and TRBJ2-4; TRBD1 matches at 9 bases. After removal of 6 bases from V and 8 bases from J, the junction contained 14 bases not matched to a gene. The CDR3 covers 16 residues. CDR1 and CDR2 from the germline V gene are MDHEN and SYDVKM.